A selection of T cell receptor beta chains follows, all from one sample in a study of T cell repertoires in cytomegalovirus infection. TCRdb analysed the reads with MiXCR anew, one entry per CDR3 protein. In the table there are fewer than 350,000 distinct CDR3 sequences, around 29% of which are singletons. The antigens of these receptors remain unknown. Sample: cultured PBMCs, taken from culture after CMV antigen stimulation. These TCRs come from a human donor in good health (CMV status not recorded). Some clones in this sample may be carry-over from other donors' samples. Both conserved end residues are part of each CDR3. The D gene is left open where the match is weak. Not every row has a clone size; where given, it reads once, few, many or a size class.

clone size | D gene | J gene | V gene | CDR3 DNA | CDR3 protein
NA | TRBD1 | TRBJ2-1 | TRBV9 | TGTGCCAGCAGCCTGGACAGGGTTGGCAATGAGCAGTTCTTC | CASSLDRVGNEQFF
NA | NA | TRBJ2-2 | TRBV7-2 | TGTGCCAGCACCCCCGGGCCGAACGCCGGGGAGCTGTTTTTT | CASTPGPNAGELFF
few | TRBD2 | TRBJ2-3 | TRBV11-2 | TGTGCCAGCAGCACAGCGGGAGGAACCCCAGATACGCAGTATTTT | CASSTAGGTPDTQYF
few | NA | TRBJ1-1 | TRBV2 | TGTGCCAGCAGTGTTTCGGTGAACACTGAAGCTTTCTTT | CASSVSVNTEAFF
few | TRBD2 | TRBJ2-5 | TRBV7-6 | TGTGCCAGCAGCTTAAGGGGAGGGAAGCAAGAGACCCAGTACTTC | CASSLRGGKQETQYF
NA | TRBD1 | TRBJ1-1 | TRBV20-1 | TGCAGTGCTAGAAGGACAGGGGGACGGACTGAAGCTTTCTTT | CSARRTGGRTEAFF
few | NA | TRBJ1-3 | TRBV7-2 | TGTGCCAGCAGCAGCCAAGGACTCTCTGGAAACACCATATATTTT | CASSSQGLSGNTIYF
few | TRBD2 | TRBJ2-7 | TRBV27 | TGTGCCAGCAAACTAGCGGGAGGTTGGGAGCAGTACTTC | CASKLAGGWEQYF
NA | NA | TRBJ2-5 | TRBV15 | TGTGCCACCAGCAGAGATAGCGGGACCCAGTACTTC | CATSRDSGTQYF
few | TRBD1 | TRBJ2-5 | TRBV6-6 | TGTGCCAGCAGAGGGACAGATCGCTACCAAGAGACCCAGTACTTC | CASRGTDRYQETQYF
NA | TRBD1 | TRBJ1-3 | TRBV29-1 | TGCAGCGTGGGACAGGGGGCGCGATCAGGAAACACCATATATTTT | CSVGQGARSGNTIYF
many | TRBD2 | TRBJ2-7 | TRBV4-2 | TGTGCCAGCAGCCAAGAACTAGCGGGGTACTACGAGCAGTACTTC | CASSQELAGYYEQYF
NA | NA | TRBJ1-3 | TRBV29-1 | TGCAGCGTTGAAGACAGGGGTATCCCTGGAAACACCATATATTTT | CSVEDRGIPGNTIYF
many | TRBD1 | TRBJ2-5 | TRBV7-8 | TGTGCCGGCCAGATTCACTCAACCCGGGACAGGGGAGAGACCCAGTACTTC | CAGQIHSTRDRGETQYF
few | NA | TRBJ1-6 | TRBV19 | TGTGCCAGTAGTCGGGACCCGAGCTCCTATAATTCACCCCTCCACTTT | CASSRDPSSYNSPLHF
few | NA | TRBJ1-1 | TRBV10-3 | TGTGCCATCAGTGAGGCTGGGCGAGGGGGGATCTTT | CAISEAGRGGIF
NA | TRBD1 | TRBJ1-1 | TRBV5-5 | TGTGCCAGCAGCTTACGACAGGGTCGGGGCACTGAAGCTTTCTTT | CASSLRQGRGTEAFF
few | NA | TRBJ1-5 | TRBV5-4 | TGTGCCAGCAGCTTGGATGGAGCGTCGAGCAATCAGCCCCAGCATTTT | CASSLDGASSNQPQHF
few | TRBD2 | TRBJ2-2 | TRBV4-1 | TGCGCCAGCAGCCTCCATAGCGGGGGGGCTAAAGTCGGGGAGCTGTTTTTT | CASSLHSGGAKVGELFF
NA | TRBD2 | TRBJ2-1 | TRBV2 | TGTGCCAGCAGTGATTCCGCCAGCGGGGGAACCAATGAGCAGTTCTTC | CASSDSASGGTNEQFF
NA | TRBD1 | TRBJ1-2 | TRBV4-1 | TGCGCCAGCAGCCCTGGACAGGGAAGCTATGGCTACACCTTC | CASSPGQGSYGYTF
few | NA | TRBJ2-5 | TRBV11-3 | TGTGCCAGCAGCTTAGACAGTAAAGAGACCCAGTACTTC | CASSLDSKETQYF
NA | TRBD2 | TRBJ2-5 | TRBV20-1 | TGCAGTGCTAGAGATACTGGACTAGCGGCTCAAGAGACCCAGTACTTC | CSARDTGLAAQETQYF
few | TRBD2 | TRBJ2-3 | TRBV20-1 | TGCAGTGCTCACCTAGCGGGGGGGGCAGATACGCAGTATTTT | CSAHLAGGADTQYF
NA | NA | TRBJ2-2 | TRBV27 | TGTGCCAGCAAGGGGGGAGGGACTTTGAACACCGGGGAGCTGTTTTTT | CASKGGGTLNTGELFF
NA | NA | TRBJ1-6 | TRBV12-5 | TGTGCTAGTGGTCATGGACTGAATTCACCCCTCCACTTT | CASGHGLNSPLHF
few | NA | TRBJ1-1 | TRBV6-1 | TGTGCCAGCAGTTCCAGTTACACTGAAGCTTTCTTT | CASSSSYTEAFF
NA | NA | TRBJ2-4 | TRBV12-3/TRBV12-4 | TGTGCCAGCAGCCCCAGGGGAGTCAAAAACATTCAGTACTTC | CASSPRGVKNIQYF
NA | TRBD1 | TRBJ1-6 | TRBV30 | TGTGCCTGGAGCTCGGGACAGCCAAATTCACCCCTCCACTTT | CAWSSGQPNSPLHF
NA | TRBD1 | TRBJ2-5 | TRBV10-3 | TGTGCCATCAGTGCGACGGACAGGGAAGGAGAGACCCAGTACTTC | CAISATDREGETQYF
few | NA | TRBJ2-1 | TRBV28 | TGTGCCAGCAGTACGGGACAACGCTCCTACAATGAGCAGTTCTTC | CASSTGQRSYNEQFF
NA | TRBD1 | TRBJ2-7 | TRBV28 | TGTGCCAGCAGTTTATCTTCTCACTTGGGACAGGATGGAAAGTGGGAGCAGTACTTC | CASSLSSHLGQDGKWEQYF
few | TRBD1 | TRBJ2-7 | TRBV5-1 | TGCGCCAGCGCACCGGGACAGGTCAGCTCCTACGAGCAGTACTTC | CASAPGQVSSYEQYF
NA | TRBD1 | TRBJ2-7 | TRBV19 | TGTGCCAGTAGTATCGGCAGGGGGAAGGACGAGCAGTACTTC | CASSIGRGKDEQYF
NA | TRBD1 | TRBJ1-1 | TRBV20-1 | TGCAGTGCTACCTTCGAGGTTCGACAGGGGAGAGCTTTCTTT | CSATFEVRQGRAFF
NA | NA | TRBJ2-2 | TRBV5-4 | TGTGCCAGCAGCTTGGCTCCCGGACAGTTGAACACCGGGGAGCTGTTTTTT | CASSLAPGQLNTGELFF
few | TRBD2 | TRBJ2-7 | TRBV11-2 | TGTGCCAGCAGCTTAATCCTAGCGGGAGGGCCGGGATACGAGCAGTACTTC | CASSLILAGGPGYEQYF
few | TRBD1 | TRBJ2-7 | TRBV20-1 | TGCAGTGCTATTGAGGTTAACAGGGGAAGGTACGAGCAGTACTTC | CSAIEVNRGRYEQYF
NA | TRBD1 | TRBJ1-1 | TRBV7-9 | TGTGCCAGCAGCCAGGGTGCAGGGGGAAACACTGAAGCTTTCTTT | CASSQGAGGNTEAFF
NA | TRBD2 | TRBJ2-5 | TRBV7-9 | TGTGCCAGCAGCTTACTAGCGGGTACAGTCGCAGAGACCCAGTACTTC | CASSLLAGTVAETQYF
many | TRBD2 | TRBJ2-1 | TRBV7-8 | TGTGCCAGCAGCTCCTTAGGCGGGAGGACCTACAATGAGCAGTTCTTC | CASSSLGGRTYNEQFF
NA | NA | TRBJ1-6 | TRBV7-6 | TGTGCCAGCAGGGACGAACAGATAGTTGACTATAATTCACCCCTCCACTTT | CASRDEQIVDYNSPLHF
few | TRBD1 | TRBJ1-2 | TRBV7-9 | TGTGCCAGCAGCTTACCCGTGACAGGGAACTATGGCTACACCTTC | CASSLPVTGNYGYTF
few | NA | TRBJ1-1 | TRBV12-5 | TGTGCTAGTGGTTCGGGTATCACTGAAGCTTTCTTT | CASGSGITEAFF
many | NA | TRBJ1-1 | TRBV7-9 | TGTGCCAGCAGCTTAGGTACGGGGATAAACACTGAAGCTTTCTTT | CASSLGTGINTEAFF
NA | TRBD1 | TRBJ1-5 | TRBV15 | TGTGCCACCAGCAGAGATCGGGCGACAGGGAGTCAGCCCCAGCATTTT | CATSRDRATGSQPQHF
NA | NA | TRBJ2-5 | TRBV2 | TGTGCCAGCAGGCGCCCCCGGCAGGCCCACCAAGAGACCCAGTACTTC | CASRRPRQAHQETQYF